One and the same sample provided the 22 T cell receptor beta chains below, sequenced in a study of blood T cell repertoires in COVID-19. Repertoires were generated with immunoSEQ multiplex PCR, while TCRdb's copy carries only in-frame clones and drops some. The profile shows some 140,000 clones, roughly 84% of them singletons. The specimen sequenced was peripheral blood. The receptors stem from a man aged 55 to 70 with acute or convalescent COVID-19.

The chain carries TRBV5-6 and TRBJ1-2; D gene ambiguous. V shed 1 base and J shed 4 bases, with 14 bases lying between them. Germline lookup yields CDR1 SGHDT and CDR2 YYEEEE. This CDR3 contains 15 residues. The CDR3 nucleotides are TGTGCCAGCAGCTTGTCGGCGGGCCTTCTCTATGGCTACACCTTC. Translated, it gives CASSLSAGLLYGYTF.

J is TRBJ1-1 and V is TRBV7-9; no clear D. The CDR3 has 14 residues. Germline V gene data show CDR1 as SEHNR and CDR2 as FQNEAQ (reference sequence). Trimming shortened V by 11 bases and J by 4 bases, and 20 bases separated the two germline ends. Written as DNA, the CDR3 is TGTGCCTCCCAGCGGGAATTAGTAGGCACTGAAGCTTTCTTT. Translation gives CASQRELVGTEAFF.

V usage is TRBV28 and J usage is TRBJ1-2; 8 bases match TRBD1. The CDR3 runs 15 residues. J lost 4 bases, V lost 6 bases, and 10 bases had no gene match. CDR1 is MDHEN, CDR2 SYDVKM, per germline. The CDR3 region is CASSLGQGASYGYTF. The CDR3 region has the DNA TGTGCCAGCAGCCTCGGACAGGGTGCGAGCTATGGCTACACCTTC.

The gene calls are TRBV5-1 and TRBJ2-2; TRBD2 is a possible D gene (5 bases). Trimming left V 0 bases short and J 7 bases short, with 7 bases between. Per the germline V gene, CDR1 is SGHRS and CDR2 is YFSETQ. CDR3 length: 13 amino acids. The CDR3: CASSLGRGGELFF. Here the CDR3 DNA reads TGCGCCAGCAGCTTGGGACGGGGCGGGGAGCTGTTTTTT. Full variable domain (missing parts from reference TRBV5-1 and TRBJ2-2): KAGVTQTPRYLIKTRGQQVTLSCSPISGHRSVSWYQQTPGQGLQFLFEYFSETQRNKGNFPGRFSGRQFSNSRSEMNVSTLELGDSALYLCASSLGRGGELFFGEGSRLTVL.

The chain combines TRBV5-1 with TRBJ1-2; a possible D gene is TRBD1 (5 bases). Germline values: CDR1 SGHRS, CDR2 YFSETQ. This CDR3 has 14 residues. V was shortened by 2 bases and J by 2 bases, with 10 bases between the two germline ends. The CDR3 DNA sequence: TGCGCCAGCAGCTTCCCAGACAGCAACTATGGCTACACCTTC. Residues: CASSFPDSNYGYTF.

The chain is built from TRBV4-1 and TRBJ1-5; D unclear. V gave up 1 base and J gave up 5 bases, with 12 bases separating them. The CDR3 contains 15 residues. Germline CDR1 MGHRA, CDR2 YSYEKL. The CDR3 bases are TGCGCCAGCAGCCAAGTATTGGCAGTTCATCAGCCCCAGCATTTT. It translates to CASSQVLAVHQPQHF.

This clone was picked up one time. The rearrangement uses TRBV5-1 and TRBJ2-7, with TRBD1 as a possible D gene (5 bases). V lost 0 bases and J 3 bases, leaving 10 bases between the germline ends. CDR3 length: 14 amino acids. The germline V gene has CDR1 SGHRS and CDR2 YFSETQ. The CDR3 region is CASSLAQESYEQYF. CDR3 sequence (DNA): TGCGCCAGCAGCTTGGCACAGGAGAGCTACGAGCAGTACTTC. The full variable domain, in which reference TRBV5-1 and TRBJ2-7 provide the parts outside the CDR3, is KAGVTQTPRYLIKTRGQQVTLSCSPISGHRSVSWYQQTPGQGLQFLFEYFSETQRNKGNFPGRFSGRQFSNSRSEMNVSTLELGDSALYLCASSLAQESYEQYFGPGTRLTVT.

J is TRBJ2-3 and V is TRBV7-8; D uncertain. V lost 5 bases and J 3 bases, leaving 6 bases between the germline ends. This CDR3 comprises 12 residues. Germline CDR1 and CDR2: SGHVS and FQNEAQ. The CDR3 coding sequence is TGTGCCAGCAGCCGATTAACAGATACGCAGTATTTT. Its protein product is CASSRLTDTQYF.

The chain joins TRBV7-2 to TRBJ1-4, with unresolved D. Germline CDR1 reads SGHTA; CDR2 reads FQGNSA. The CDR3 sequence is 14 residues long. Deletions cut 5 bases from V and 0 bases from J, with 7 bases between. CDR3 sequence (DNA): TGTGCCAGCAGCGGCGGGGCAACTAATGAAAAACTGTTTTTT. The encoded protein is CASSGGATNEKLFF.

A note on this clone: The sample has other DNA sequences that encode this CDR3 too. In DNA, the CDR3 is TGTGCCAGCTCACCACCCGGGTCCTATAATTCACCCCTCCACTTT. This translates into CASSPPGSYNSPLHF. The chain couples TRBV18 to TRBJ1-6; no clear D gene. V lost 0 bases and J 1 base, leaving 4 bases between the germline ends. Per the germline V gene, CDR1 is KGHSH and CDR2 is LQKENI. The CDR3 covers 15 residues.

This clone came up once. The J gene is TRBJ1-2, the V gene TRBV19, with D tentatively TRBD1 (5 bases). V lost 3 bases and J lost 2, with 10 bases in between. The CDR3 length is 14 residues. CDR1 LNHDA and CDR2 SQIVND come from the germline V gene (reference sequence). The CDR3, as DNA: TGTGCCAGTAGTATTCAGGAGGGGAACTATGGCTACACCTTC. Translated: CASSIQEGNYGYTF.

The chain recombines TRBV5-6 with TRBJ1-3; D may be TRBD1 (6 bases). Germline CDR1 and CDR2: SGHDT and YYEEEE. This CDR3 spans 15 amino acids. Trimming left V 0 bases short and J 4 bases short, with 11 bases between. The CDR3 region has the DNA TGTGCCAGCAGCTTGGCGGGGGGGCCAGGAAACACCATATATTTT. Translated: CASSLAGGPGNTIYF.

J is TRBJ2-2 and V is TRBV6-1; 7 nucleotides agree with TRBD2. V shed 3 bases and J 5 bases; nucleotides not matched to a gene: 9. The CDR3 totals 16 residues. The germline V gene encodes CDR1 MNHNS and CDR2 SASEGT. The CDR3 loop reads CASSEGLGGRTGELFF. In nucleotides, the CDR3 is TGTGCCAGCAGTGAGGGGCTGGGAGGGAGGACCGGGGAGCTGTTTTTT.

This clone appeared once. V gene TRBV5-1 combines with J gene TRBJ1-5; D not resolved. The CDR3 totals 13 residues. V was trimmed by 3 bases and J by 0 bases, leaving 4 bases between them. CDR1 is SGHRS and CDR2 is YFSETQ in the germline V gene. The CDR3 nucleotides read TGCGCCAGCAGCTCAGATAGCAATCAGCCCCAGCATTTT. Protein product: CASSSDSNQPQHF.

The chain joins TRBV10-1 to TRBJ1-1, with 7 bases lining up with TRBD1. Losses at the gene ends were 2 bases for V and 8 bases for J; bases not matched to a gene: 5. This CDR3 comprises 13 residues. Germline lookup yields CDR1 WNHNN and CDR2 SYGVQD (reference sequence). CDR3 bases: TGCGCCAGCAGTGAGGATCGGGACAGCGAAGCTTTCTTT. Protein sequence: CASSEDRDSEAFF.

The chain joins TRBV3-1 (or the pseudogene TRBV3-2) to TRBJ2-5; TRBD1 aligns across 8 bases. V dropped 1 base and J dropped 4; count of bases not matched to a gene: 2. The CDR3 extends over 14 amino acids. Germline V gene data show CDR1 as LGHDT and CDR2 as YNNKEL (reference sequence). The CDR3 nucleotides read TGTGCCAGCAGCCAAGGGACAGGGAGAGAGACCCAGTACTTC. It translates to CASSQGTGRETQYF.

The chain recombines TRBV24-1 with TRBJ2-2; D might be TRBD2 (6 bases). Germline values: CDR1 KGHDR, CDR2 SFDVKD. V gave up 1 base and J gave up 0 bases, with 14 bases separating them. The CDR3 totals 18 residues. The CDR3 loop is CATSDFSGPRANTGELFF. In DNA form, the CDR3 reads TGTGCCACCAGTGATTTTAGCGGACCCCGGGCGAACACCGGGGAGCTGTTTTTT.

The J gene is TRBJ2-7, the V gene TRBV3-1 (or the pseudogene TRBV3-2), with 8 positions matching TRBD2. This CDR3 region has 15 residues. Germline V gene data show CDR1 as LGHDT and CDR2 as YNNKEL (reference sequence). Trimming removed 1 base from V and 4 bases from J; junction bases left unmatched: 6. Here the CDR3 reads CASSQAAGGHYEQYF. As DNA, the CDR3 is TGTGCCAGCAGCCAAGCGGCGGGGGGCCATTACGAGCAGTACTTC.

J is TRBJ2-5 and V is TRBV3-1 (or the pseudogene TRBV3-2), with 9 nucleotides matching TRBD1. Germline V CDR1 and CDR2: LGHDT, YNNKEL (reference sequence). V gave up 0 bases and J gave up 5 bases; unmatched junction bases: 4. The CDR3 extends over 15 amino acids. The CDR3 here is CASSQEHRGLETQYF. DNA of the CDR3: TGTGCCAGCAGCCAAGAACACAGGGGGCTGGAGACCCAGTACTTC.

This sequence joins TRBV7-9 and TRBJ2-5, with TRBD1 matching over 9 bases. This CDR3 region has 13 residues. Germline V CDR1 and CDR2: SEHNR, FQNEAQ (reference sequence). V lost 5 bases and J lost 4; bases outside the gene matches: 2. CDR3 DNA: TGTGCCAGCAGCCCGACAGGGGGAGAGACCCAGTACTTC. Its protein is CASSPTGGETQYF.

The V and J genes are TRBV7-3 and TRBJ2-1, with 8 positions matching TRBD2. With 4 bases clipped from V and 5 bases from J, the junction kept 7 bases outside the gene matches. The germline V gene has CDR1 SGHTA and CDR2 FQGTGA. The CDR3 has 15 residues. The CDR3 DNA reads TGTGCCAGCAGCTCCACTAGCGGCCAAAACAATGAGCAGTTCTTC. It yields the protein CASSSTSGQNNEQFF.

The CDR3 protein is CASSQVSTGTYEQYF. DNA of the CDR3: TGCGCCAGCAGCCAAGTTTCAACCGGGACCTACGAGCAGTACTTC. The gene calls are TRBV4-1 and TRBJ2-7; perhaps TRBD2 as D (5 bases). With 1 base removed from V and 2 bases from J, the gap between germline ends came to 12 bases. The CDR3 is 15 residues long. The V gene's germline CDR1 is MGHRA and CDR2 YSYEKL.